These 28 T cell receptor beta chains share one sample of origin, sequenced in a study of T cell responses to AZD1222 COVID-19 vaccine. The repertoire was sequenced with immunoSEQ multiplex PCR; TCRdb's copy has only in-frame clones and lacks some. The table has 80,000 to 90,000 clones, 91% seen once; the top ten hold roughly 5%. The material sequenced was peripheral blood, taken on day 0 of MenACWY control vaccination. Receptors originate from an adult in good health.

This clone was picked up a small number of times. The chain links TRBV6-2 or TRBV6-3 to TRBJ2-7, with D uncertain. The CDR3 spans 11 residues. From germline, CDR1 is MNHEY and CDR2 SVGEGT. With 6 bases removed from V and 3 bases from J, the gap between germline ends came to 6 bases. The CDR3 spells CASSFSYEQYF. Written as DNA, the CDR3 is TGTGCCAGCAGCTTCAGCTACGAGCAGTACTTC.

V gene TRBV6-2 or TRBV6-3 combines with J gene TRBJ2-7, with D possibly matching TRBD2 (7 bases). The germline V and J ends were trimmed by 0 bases and 7 bases, with 13 bases remaining between them. This CDR3 comprises 14 residues. Germline CDR1 and CDR2: MNHEY and SVGEGT. CDR3: CASSYSGGAREQYF. CDR3 nucleotide sequence: TGTGCCAGCAGTTACTCGGGGGGGGCGAGGGAGCAGTACTTC.

This rearrangement joins TRBV4-1 to TRBJ2-1, with 11 bases identical to TRBD1. CDR3 length: 17 amino acids. The germline gives CDR1 MGHRA, CDR2 YSYEKL. The V and J ends lost 2 bases and 8 bases, in that order; junction bases with no gene match: 11. The CDR3 nucleotides read TGCGCCAGCAGCCAAAATCCCGGGACAGGGGGGTCACATGAGCAGTTCTTC. It specifies CASSQNPGTGGSHEQFF.

V and J are TRBV11-2 and TRBJ2-7; 11 nucleotides align to TRBD2. This CDR3 is 16 amino acids long. The junction had 10 bases not matched to a gene; V was cut back by 5 bases and J by 4 bases. CDR1 and CDR2 (germline): SGHAT, FQNNGV. The CDR3 loop reads CASSRLSGRARYEQYF. CDR3 nucleotide sequence: TGTGCCAGCAGCCGCCTTAGCGGGAGGGCCCGGTACGAGCAGTACTTC.

V is TRBV20-1 and J is TRBJ2-1; D gene ambiguous. Per the germline V gene, CDR1 is DFQATT and CDR2 is SNEGSKA (reference sequence). The CDR3 contains 11 residues. V lost 5 bases and J 6 bases, leaving 8 bases between the germline ends. CDR3 sequence: CSAERLNEQFF. In DNA, the CDR3 is TGCAGTGCTGAACGGCTCAATGAGCAGTTCTTC.

The V call is TRBV3-1 (or the pseudogene TRBV3-2), the J call TRBJ1-5; a weak D match, TRBD1 (5 bases). The V and J ends lost 0 bases and 6 bases respectively, with 9 bases between them. Looked up from germline, CDR1 is LGHDT and CDR2 is YNNKEL (reference sequence). This CDR3 has 14 amino acids. The CDR3 region has the DNA TGTGCCAGCAGCCAAGATGGGGGGATTCAGCCCCAGCATTTT. Its translation is CASSQDGGIQPQHF.

The rearrangement links TRBV7-8 to TRBJ2-2; perhaps TRBD2 as D (5 bases). Trimming removed 5 bases from V and 4 bases from J, with 11 bases in between. CDR3 length: 14 residues. Per germline, CDR1 SGHVS and CDR2 FQNEAQ. The CDR3 loop is CASSTTGVTGELFF. DNA for the CDR3: TGTGCCAGCAGCACAACCGGGGTCACCGGGGAGCTGTTTTTT.

Only one count was recorded for this clone. This CDR3 is CATSEGSQETQYF. CDR3 DNA sequence: TGTGCCACCAGTGAGGGCTCCCAAGAGACCCAGTACTTC. The genes are TRBV24-1 and TRBJ2-5, with D unresolved. The V gene lost 4 bases and the J gene lost 1 base, with 6 bases spanning the gap. Looked up from germline, CDR1 is KGHDR and CDR2 is SFDVKD. This CDR3 is 13 amino acids long.

The rearrangement uses TRBV11-3 and TRBJ2-5; D unresolved. The germline V and J ends were trimmed by 7 bases and 3 bases, with 12 bases remaining between them. This CDR3 spans 13 amino acids. Germline V lookup: CDR1 SGHNT, CDR2 YENEEA. The CDR3 nucleotides read TGTGCCAGCACCTCGGACGGAAAAGAGACCCAGTACTTC. Translating it yields CASTSDGKETQYF.

This rearrangement joins TRBV5-1 to TRBJ1-3; a possible D gene is TRBD1 (6 bases). Germline V gene lookup returns CDR1 SGHRS and CDR2 YFSETQ. Deletions cut 4 bases from V and 4 bases from J, with 15 bases between. This CDR3 is built from 15 residues. CDR3 protein: CASSPTGPRGNTIYF. The DNA for the CDR3 is TGCGCCAGCAGCCCCACAGGGCCGAGAGGAAACACCATATATTTT.

The chain links TRBV28 to TRBJ2-7, with a tentative D call TRBD2 (5 bases). The V end lost 5 bases, the J end lost 7 bases, and 15 bases lay between the germline ends. Germline V gene sequence: CDR1 MDHEN, CDR2 SYDVKM. This CDR3 contains 13 residues. The CDR3 is CASSPGLSWEQYF. CDR3 coding DNA: TGTGCCAGCAGTCCCGGACTCTCCTGGGAGCAGTACTTC.

This clone was counted between two and nine times. This chain connects TRBV11-2 to TRBJ2-7, with D uncertain. Trimming pared 4 bases from V and 3 bases from J, leaving 10 bases between. This CDR3 has 13 amino acids. Per germline, CDR1 SGHAT and CDR2 FQNNGV. The DNA of the CDR3 is TGTGCCAGCAGCTCCTACGTGGTCTACGAGCAGTACTTC. Its protein is CASSSYVVYEQYF.

This chain joins TRBV28 and TRBJ1-6; D is unresolved. CDR1 and CDR2 from the germline V gene are MDHEN and SYDVKM. The CDR3 sequence is 16 residues long. Deletions cut 6 bases from V and 4 bases from J, with 16 bases between. CDR3: CASRPTGDGYNSPLHF. Written as DNA, the CDR3 is TGTGCCAGCAGACCGACGGGTGATGGGTATAATTCACCCCTCCACTTT.

The J gene is TRBJ2-5, the V gene TRBV5-1, with D possibly TRBD2 on 6 matching bases. V lost 1 base, J lost 0 bases, and 7 bases lay in between. Germline-derived CDR1 and CDR2 are SGHRS and YFSETQ. CDR3 length: 14 amino acids. The CDR3 loop is CASSLIADQETQYF. The DNA of the CDR3 is TGCGCCAGCAGCTTGATAGCGGACCAAGAGACCCAGTACTTC. Filled out from reference TRBV5-1 and TRBJ2-5, the complete variable domain reads KAGVTQTPRYLIKTRGQQVTLSCSPISGHRSVSWYQQTPGQGLQFLFEYFSETQRNKGNFPGRFSGRQFSNSRSEMNVSTLELGDSALYLCASSLIADQETQYFGPGTRLLVL.

The gene calls are TRBV5-1 and TRBJ2-2; 11 bases agree with TRBD2. With 6 bases clipped from V and 4 bases from J, the junction kept 5 bases outside the gene matches. Per germline, CDR1 SGHRS and CDR2 YFSETQ. The CDR3 totals 15 residues. CDR3 nucleotides: TGCGCCAGCACCCTAGCGGGGGGTTTCACCGGGGAGCTGTTTTTT. Translating it yields CASTLAGGFTGELFF.

The chain is built from TRBV6-2 or TRBV6-3 and TRBJ2-3; 11 bases line up with TRBD2. V lost 0 bases, J lost 7 bases, and 15 bases stayed unmatched. CDR1 and CDR2 (germline): MNHEY, SVGEGT. The CDR3 is 19 residues long. CDR3 in amino acids: CASSYSWIAGGLPDYTQYF. CDR3 DNA: TGTGCCAGCAGTTACTCGTGGATAGCGGGGGGGCTACCTGACTATACGCAGTATTTT.

The V gene is TRBV6-6, the J gene TRBJ1-2, with 8 bases identical to TRBD1. The junction had 5 bases not matched to a gene; V was cut back by 5 bases and J by 9 bases. Germline V gene sequence: CDR1 MNHNY, CDR2 SVGAGI (reference sequence). The CDR3 is 12 amino acids. Here the CDR3 reads CASSQTGGSYTF. The CDR3, as DNA: TGTGCCAGCAGTCAAACAGGGGGAAGCTACACCTTC.

The chain has TRBV5-1 and TRBJ2-3; D possibly corresponds to TRBD1 (6 bases). Trimming pared 2 bases from V and 6 bases from J, leaving 16 bases between. Germline CDR1 reads SGHRS; CDR2 reads YFSETQ. The CDR3 has 15 residues. In nucleotides, the CDR3 is TGCGCCAGCAGCTTTGGGACAAGGGAATTGGATACGCAGTATTTT. This encodes CASSFGTRELDTQYF.

The chain combines TRBV5-4 with TRBJ2-3, with TRBD2 matching over 12 bases. The V segment lost 7 bases and the J segment 6 bases; nucleotides outside the gene matches: 6. Germline V CDR1 and CDR2: SGHNT, YYREEE (reference sequence). The CDR3 extends over 14 amino acids. CDR3 residues: CASRGTSGPDTQYF. The CDR3, as DNA: TGTGCCAGCCGGGGGACTAGCGGGCCGGATACGCAGTATTTT.

This clone was recorded only once. In DNA, the CDR3 is TGCGCCAGCAGCTTGGCCCCGGGGGGCCCTCAGCCCCAGCATTTT. It specifies CASSLAPGGPQPQHF. This sequence joins TRBV5-1 and TRBJ1-5, with D perhaps matching TRBD1 (6 bases). Between the trimmed V and J ends, which lost 0 bases and 6 bases, there was a span of 13 bases. The germline gives CDR1 SGHRS, CDR2 YFSETQ. There are 15 residues in the CDR3.

The CDR3 region has the DNA TGTGCCAGCAGTGAAGAGGGGACAGCGAACACCGGGGAGCTGTTTTTT. Protein: CASSEEGTANTGELFF. The genes are TRBV2 and TRBJ2-2, with 7 positions matching TRBD1. The CDR3 has 16 residues. In germline, CDR1 is SNHLY, CDR2 FYNNEI. V was clipped by 1 base and J by 0 bases; unmatched bases: 2.

The chain carries TRBV5-1 and TRBJ2-5, with D possibly TRBD1 on 5 matching bases. CDR3 size: 15 residues. The V and J ends lost 3 bases and 1 base respectively, with 13 bases between them. Germline assignment: CDR1 SGHRS and CDR2 YFSETQ. Here the CDR3 reads CASSSPEDIQETQYF. CDR3 sequence (DNA): TGCGCCAGCAGCTCCCCTGAGGACATCCAAGAGACCCAGTACTTC.

The V gene is TRBV9, the J gene TRBJ2-2; possibly TRBD2 for D (6 bases). This CDR3 has 18 amino acids. Germline V gives CDR1 SGDLS, CDR2 YYNGEE. Trimming removed 0 bases at V and 1 base at J, with 16 bases between. DNA of the CDR3: TGTGCCAGCAGCGTAGGAAACAGAGGGAGGTGGAACACCGGGGAGCTGTTTTTT. Translating gives CASSVGNRGRWNTGELFF.

The CDR3 DNA reads as TGTGCCAGTAGTAGGGCCGCAACTAATGAAAAACTGTTTTTT. This translates into CASSRAATNEKLFF. The rearrangement joins TRBV19 to TRBJ1-4; D gene unclear. CDR1 and CDR2 (germline): LNHDA, SQIVND (reference sequence). The length of the CDR3 is 14 residues. V gave up 4 bases and J gave up 0 bases, with 6 bases separating them.

This clone was found a few times. CDR3: CASSEGHLSVLSEQYF. As DNA, the CDR3 is TGCGCCAGCAGCGAAGGTCATTTGTCGGTCCTTTCCGAGCAGTACTTC. The gene calls are TRBV5-1 and TRBJ2-7; unclear D gene. Trimming shortened V by 4 bases and J by 6 bases, and 23 bases separated the two germline ends. Germline-derived CDR1 and CDR2 are SGHRS and YFSETQ. The CDR3 contains 16 residues.

This sequence joins TRBV19 and TRBJ1-1, with D possibly matching TRBD1 (6 bases). The V gene's germline CDR1 is LNHDA and CDR2 SQIVND (reference sequence). The V and J ends lost 2 bases and 5 bases respectively, with 12 bases between them. The CDR3 runs to 14 residues. The CDR3 loop is CASSIIGQGTEAFF. DNA for the CDR3: TGTGCCAGTAGTATAATAGGTCAGGGGACTGAAGCTTTCTTT.

This clone appeared once. This chain connects TRBV4-3 to TRBJ1-2; D call uncertain. The CDR3 is 15 amino acids. Trimming took off 1 base at V and 4 bases at J, with 13 bases between the two ends. CDR1 and CDR2 (germline): LGHNA, YSLEER. The CDR3 spells CASSQVRGSIYGYTF. DNA of the CDR3: TGCGCCAGCAGCCAAGTTAGAGGCAGTATCTATGGCTACACCTTC.

The chain employs TRBV18 and TRBJ2-3, with 13 bases identical to TRBD2. This CDR3 comprises 16 residues. Germline-derived CDR1 and CDR2 are KGHSH and LQKENI. The junction had 3 bases not matched to a gene; V was cut back by 4 bases and J by 2 bases. The CDR3 DNA reads as TGTGCCAGCTCACTCGGACTAGCGGGGGCCACAGATACGCAGTATTTT. This codes for CASSLGLAGATDTQYF. The full variable domain, with the rest looked up from reference TRBV18 and TRBJ2-3, is NAGVMQNPRHLVRRRGQEARLRCSPMKGHSHVYWYRQLPEEGLKFMVYLQKENIIDESGMPKERFSAEFPKEGPSILRIQQVVRGDSAAYFCASSLGLAGATDTQYFGPGTRLTVL.